This TCR beta chain came from a study of blood T cells in healthy people across ages (dated by TCRdb to the mid-2010s). Looking at the study overall: In model experiments, roughly one uniquely barcoded TCR beta cDNA molecule per two T cells was captured by template switching. Donors of different ages were randomly distributed across sequencing lanes to avoid experimental bias. Two additional independent replicas of 1 million unique cDNA reads from the same blood draw were analyzed for two donors (one aged 18 to 30 and one aged 80 or older). Four age groups were formed from the donors: young (average approximately 15 years), middle-aged (roughly 38), aged (around 68) and long-lived (more than 75). The study measured age-related changes in TCR beta repertoire diversity using deep sequencing normalized with unique cDNA molecular identifiers. What the authors observed across the whole study: Observed TCR beta diversity per million T cells fell roughly linearly with age, and a significant reduction was already apparent by age about 36. Estimates of total diversity based on one million sequenced T cells were considered lower bounds and underestimates. The long-lived group showed more naive CD4+ T cells, fewer expanded clones and increased TCR diversity than the aged group, suggesting age selection. The percentage of naive T cells measured by flow cytometry correlated strongly with observed TCR beta diversity. Conclusive comparison of naive and antigen-experienced compartments was prevented by the profiling of bulk unsorted PBMCs. Donor CMV infection status was unknown, potentially confounding age-related changes in expanded clonotypes.

This clonotype appeared a few times. The target of this receptor is not known. Base quality data are lacking; no much larger clone is found one base away. The method was 5' RACE. Sequenced on an Illumina HiSeq 2500. A second PCR of about 7 to 12 cycles was run with a J-beta primer mix and a sample-barcoded 5' primer. A unique molecular identifier was introduced onto each TCR beta cDNA molecule by a template-switch 5' adaptor carrying 12 random nucleotides. Each sample yielded at least 3 million CDR3-containing paired-end reads. First-strand cDNA synthesis was performed from all RNA using the Mint cDNA synthesis kit, with priming by a TRBC-specific oligonucleotide. Following uracil-DNA glycosylase treatment, all cDNA underwent a first 18-cycle PCR with the universal primers M1SS and BC2_uni_R. The paper's processing steps were these. Each sample was normalized by randomly selecting 1 million high-quality reads, each carrying a distinct molecular identifier. Reads sharing molecular identifiers were discarded rather than binned into consensus sequences. MiTCR, run with a Q25 quality threshold and the strictest error-elimination algorithm, handled CDR3 identification, clonotype clustering and error correction. A nonparametric unseen species model using Euler transformation provided a lower-bound estimate of total TCR beta diversity. TCRdb itself trimmed the public reads at Q25 with fastp, ran MiXCR and retained productive beta chains. Rows merge per CDR3 protein into single entries with the most common DNA and genes. The V and J calls were not made by the authors but by TCRdb's processing. The sample yields 1.2 million to 1.5 million distinct CDR3 sequences; approximately 60% were counted once. The top ten clonotypes cover 5.5% to 8% of the sample.

The donors were roughly 40 Caucasian individuals from Russia, aged 6 to 90 years, who were systemically healthy. Each donor gave around 9 milliliters of peripheral blood, collected into EDTA-treated Vacutainer tubes. Ficoll-Paque density-gradient centrifugation was used to isolate PBMCs, with at least 6 million obtained per sample. Trizol reagent was used to extract total RNA from PBMCs, with at least 6 micrograms per sample. For every donor, an aliquot of PBMCs went through flow cytometry to measure the percentages of naive CD45RAhigh/CD27high T cells. V is reduced by 3 bases and J by 9 bases, leaving a spacing of 11 bases between them. The CDR3 holds 11 amino acids from the cysteine to the phenylalanine. The retained sequence is limited to the CDR3, 33 bases, with the frame set at the first base. The germline V gene encodes CDR1 DFQATT and CDR2 SNEGSKA (reference sequence).

The source is a man younger than 35 in good health. Sequenced material: blood. The chain employs TRBV20-1 and TRBJ1-1, with TRBD1 perhaps the D gene, on 6 matching bases. The DNA reads TGCAGTGCTAGCCTAACAGGGAAAGCTTTCTTT. Its protein is CSASLTGKAFF.